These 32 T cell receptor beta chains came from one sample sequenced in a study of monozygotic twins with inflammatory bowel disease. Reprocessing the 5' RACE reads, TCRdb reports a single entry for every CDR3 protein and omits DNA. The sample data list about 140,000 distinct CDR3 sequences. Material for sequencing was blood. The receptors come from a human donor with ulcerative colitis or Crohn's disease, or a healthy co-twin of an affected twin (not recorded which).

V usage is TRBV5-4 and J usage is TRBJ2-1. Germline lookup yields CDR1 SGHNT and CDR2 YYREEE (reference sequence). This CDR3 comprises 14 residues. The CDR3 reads CASSLPRGYNEQFF.

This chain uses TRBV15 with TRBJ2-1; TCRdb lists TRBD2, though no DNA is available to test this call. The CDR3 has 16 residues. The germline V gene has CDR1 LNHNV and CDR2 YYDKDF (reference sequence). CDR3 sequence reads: CATSGGGTSGYNEQFF.

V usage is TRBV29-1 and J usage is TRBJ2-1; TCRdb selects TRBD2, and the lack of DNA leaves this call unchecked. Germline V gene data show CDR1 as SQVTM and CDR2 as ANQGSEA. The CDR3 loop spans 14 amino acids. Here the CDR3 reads CSVGTSGSLNEQFF.

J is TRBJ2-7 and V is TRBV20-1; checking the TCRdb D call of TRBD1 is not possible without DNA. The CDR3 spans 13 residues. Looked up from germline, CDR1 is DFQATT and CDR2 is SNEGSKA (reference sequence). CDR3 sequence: CSASPDRRVEQYF.

CDR3 sequence: CAISSGPPFYGYTF. The chain has TRBV10-3 and TRBJ1-2. The CDR3 is 14 residues long. Per germline, CDR1 ENHRY and CDR2 SYGVKD.

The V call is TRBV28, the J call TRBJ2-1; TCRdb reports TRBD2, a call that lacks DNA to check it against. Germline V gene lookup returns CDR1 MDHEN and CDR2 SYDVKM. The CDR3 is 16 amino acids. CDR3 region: CASSLYGRADFDEQFF.

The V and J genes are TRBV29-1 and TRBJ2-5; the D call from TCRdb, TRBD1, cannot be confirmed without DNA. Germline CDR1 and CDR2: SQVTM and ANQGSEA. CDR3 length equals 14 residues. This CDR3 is CSTLSEHIQETQYF.

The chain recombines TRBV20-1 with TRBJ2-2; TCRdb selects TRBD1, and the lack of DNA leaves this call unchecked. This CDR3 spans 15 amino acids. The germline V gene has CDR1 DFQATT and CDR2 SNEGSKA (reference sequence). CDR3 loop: CSARGETGGSGELFF.

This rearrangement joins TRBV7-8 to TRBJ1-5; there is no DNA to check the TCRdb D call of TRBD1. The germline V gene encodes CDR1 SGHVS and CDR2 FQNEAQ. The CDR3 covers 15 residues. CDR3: CASSAPGGFNQPQHF.

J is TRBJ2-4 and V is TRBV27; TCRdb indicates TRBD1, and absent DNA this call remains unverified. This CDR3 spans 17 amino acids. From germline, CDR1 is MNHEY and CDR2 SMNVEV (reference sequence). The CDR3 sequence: CASSLGADRGRVNIQYF.

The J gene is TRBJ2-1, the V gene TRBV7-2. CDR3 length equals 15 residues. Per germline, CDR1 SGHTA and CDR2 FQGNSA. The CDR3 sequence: CASSSGSSIADEQFF.

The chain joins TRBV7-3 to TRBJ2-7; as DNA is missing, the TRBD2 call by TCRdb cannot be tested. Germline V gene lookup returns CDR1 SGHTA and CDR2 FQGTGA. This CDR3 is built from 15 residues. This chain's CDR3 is CASSPYLRALHEQYF.

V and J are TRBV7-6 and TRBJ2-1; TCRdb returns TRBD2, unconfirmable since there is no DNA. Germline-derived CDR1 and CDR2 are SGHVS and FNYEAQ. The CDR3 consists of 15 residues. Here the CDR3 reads CASSSGTSVRNEQFF.

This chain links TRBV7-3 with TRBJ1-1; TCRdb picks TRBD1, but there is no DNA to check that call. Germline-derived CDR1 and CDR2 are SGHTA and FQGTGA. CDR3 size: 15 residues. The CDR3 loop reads CASSLNAGASTEAFF. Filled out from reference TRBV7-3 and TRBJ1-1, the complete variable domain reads GAGVSQTPSNKVTEKGKYVELRCDPISGHTALYWYRQSLGQGPEFLIYFQGTGAADDSGLPNDRFFAVRPEGSVSTLKIQRTERGDSAVYLCASSLNAGASTEAFFGQGTRLTVV.

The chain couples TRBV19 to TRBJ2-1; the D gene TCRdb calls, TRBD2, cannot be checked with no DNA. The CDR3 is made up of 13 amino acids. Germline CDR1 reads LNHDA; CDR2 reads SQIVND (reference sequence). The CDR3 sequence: CASSIFRGDEQFF.

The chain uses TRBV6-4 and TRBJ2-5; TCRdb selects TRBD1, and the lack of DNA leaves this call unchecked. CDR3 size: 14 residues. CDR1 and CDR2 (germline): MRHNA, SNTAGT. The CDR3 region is CASSDPDRAETQYF.

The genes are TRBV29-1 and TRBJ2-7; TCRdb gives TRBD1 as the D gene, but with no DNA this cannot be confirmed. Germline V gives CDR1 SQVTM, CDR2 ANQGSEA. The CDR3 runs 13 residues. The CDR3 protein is CSVVPTGAYEQYF.

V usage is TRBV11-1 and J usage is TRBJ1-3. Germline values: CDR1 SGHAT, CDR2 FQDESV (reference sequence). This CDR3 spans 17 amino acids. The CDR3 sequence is CASSLRASSSSGNTIYF.

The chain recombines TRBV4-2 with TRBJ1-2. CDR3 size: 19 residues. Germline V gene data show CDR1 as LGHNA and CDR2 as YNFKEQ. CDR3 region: CASSPGDEALFSRNYGYTF.

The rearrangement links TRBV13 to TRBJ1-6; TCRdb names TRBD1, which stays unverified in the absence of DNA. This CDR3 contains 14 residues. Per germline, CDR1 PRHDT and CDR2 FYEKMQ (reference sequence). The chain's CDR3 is CASSAGTGGSPLHF.

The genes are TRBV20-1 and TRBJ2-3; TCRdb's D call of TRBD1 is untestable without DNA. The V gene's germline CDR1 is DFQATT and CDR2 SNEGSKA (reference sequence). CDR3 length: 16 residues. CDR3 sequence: CSATTAGGQNTDTQYF.

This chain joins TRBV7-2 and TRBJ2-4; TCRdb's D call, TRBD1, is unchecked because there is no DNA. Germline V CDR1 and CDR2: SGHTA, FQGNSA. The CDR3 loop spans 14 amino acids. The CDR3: CASSYWTGDNIQYF.

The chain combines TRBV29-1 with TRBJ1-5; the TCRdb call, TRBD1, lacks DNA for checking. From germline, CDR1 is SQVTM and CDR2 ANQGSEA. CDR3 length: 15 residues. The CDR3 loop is CSVHQDSYSNQPQHF.

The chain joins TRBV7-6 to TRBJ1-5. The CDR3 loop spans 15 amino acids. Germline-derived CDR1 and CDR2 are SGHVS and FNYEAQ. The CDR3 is CASSLGGPFNQPQHF.

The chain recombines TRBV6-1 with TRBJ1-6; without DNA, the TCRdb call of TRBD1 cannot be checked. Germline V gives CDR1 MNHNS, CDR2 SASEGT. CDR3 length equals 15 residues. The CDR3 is CASSLADRVYSPLHF.

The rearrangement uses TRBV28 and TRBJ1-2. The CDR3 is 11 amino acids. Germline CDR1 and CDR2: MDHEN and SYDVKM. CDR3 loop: CASSPQAGYTF.

The CDR3 loop is CASQENTYEQYF. This sequence joins TRBV6-1 and TRBJ2-7. The germline V gene encodes CDR1 MNHNS and CDR2 SASEGT. The CDR3 is 12 amino acids.

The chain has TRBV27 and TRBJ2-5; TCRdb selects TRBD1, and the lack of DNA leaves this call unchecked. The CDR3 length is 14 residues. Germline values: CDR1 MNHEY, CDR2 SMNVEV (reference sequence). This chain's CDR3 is CASSPFPTQETQYF.

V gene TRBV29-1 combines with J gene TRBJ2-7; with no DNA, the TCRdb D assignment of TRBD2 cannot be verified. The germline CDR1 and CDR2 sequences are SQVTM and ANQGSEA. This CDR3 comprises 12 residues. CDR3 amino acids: CSVADSTYEQYF.

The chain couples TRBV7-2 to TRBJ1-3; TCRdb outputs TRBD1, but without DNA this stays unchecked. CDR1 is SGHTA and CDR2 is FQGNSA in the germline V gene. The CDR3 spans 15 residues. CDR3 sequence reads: CASRQDLNFGNTIYF. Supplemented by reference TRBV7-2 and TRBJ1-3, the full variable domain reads GAGVSQSPSNKVTEKGKDVELRCDPISGHTALYWYRQSLGQGLEFLIYFQGNSAPDKSGLPSDRFSAERTGGSVSTLTIQRTQQEDSAVYLCASRQDLNFGNTIYFGEGSWLTVV.

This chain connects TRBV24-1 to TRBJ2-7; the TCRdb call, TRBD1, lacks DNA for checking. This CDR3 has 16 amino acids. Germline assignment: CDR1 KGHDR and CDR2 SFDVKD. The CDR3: CATSDKSNRGTYEQYF.

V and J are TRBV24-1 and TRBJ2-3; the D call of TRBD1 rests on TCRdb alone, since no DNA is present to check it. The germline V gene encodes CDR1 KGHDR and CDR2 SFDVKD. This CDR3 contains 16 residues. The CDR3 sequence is CATSDRQSTSTDTQYF.